This TCR beta chain was profiled in a study of regulatory T cells in long-lasting Graves disease. General study findings and limits: TRBV28, TRBJ1-2 and TRBJ2-5 emerged as the favored segments in persistent disease. Graves' patients with persistent disease showed TCR diversity lower than patients newly diagnosed.

The CDR3 length is 15 residues. V lost 1 base and J 5 bases, leaving 14 bases between the germline ends. Indicated time point: newly diagnosed GD, antithyroid drugs for less than 3 months. With RNA extracted from PBMCs as input, the TCR library was made. Combining iRepertoire HTBI primers with Arm-PCR of CDR3 regions, the authors built TCR beta libraries. TCRdb processed the multiplex PCR reads anew with MiXCR; each CDR3 protein has one entry. The data show about 540,000 distinct CDR3 sequences, with approximately 13% seen just once and roughly 10% held by the top ten. In its sample, this clonotype was seen many times. Its specificity is unknown. These sequences were also reported in another study, on T cells in Graves' hyperthyroidism and ophthalmopathy. Turning to that study: During a first-round RT-PCR of the TCR CDR3, the HTBI primer set was used. Progression to ophthalmopathy was predicted a median of roughly 6.5 months early.

The sequence was obtained from a man aged 25-45 years with Graves disease. This sequence joins TRBV12-3 or TRBV12-4 and TRBJ2-5; possibly TRBD1 or TRBD2 for D (6 bases each). This specimen was peripheral blood mononuclear cells (PBMCs), taken at new diagnosis, from a patient treated with antithyroid drugs. The DNA for the CDR3 is TGTGCCAGCAGTTTAGTCGGGCCCGGGGGCGAGACCCAGTACTTC. Translation: CASSLVGPGGETQYF.